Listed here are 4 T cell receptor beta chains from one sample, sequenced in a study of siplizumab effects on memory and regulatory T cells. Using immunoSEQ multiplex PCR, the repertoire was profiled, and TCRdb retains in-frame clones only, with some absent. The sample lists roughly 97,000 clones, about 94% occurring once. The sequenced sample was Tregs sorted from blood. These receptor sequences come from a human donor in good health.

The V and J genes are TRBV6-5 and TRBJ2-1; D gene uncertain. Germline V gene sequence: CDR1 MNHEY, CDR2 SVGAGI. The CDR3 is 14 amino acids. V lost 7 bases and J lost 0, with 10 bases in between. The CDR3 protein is CASKRRSSYNEQFF. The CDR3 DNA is TGTGCCAGCAAGCGCCGGAGCTCCTACAATGAGCAGTTCTTC.

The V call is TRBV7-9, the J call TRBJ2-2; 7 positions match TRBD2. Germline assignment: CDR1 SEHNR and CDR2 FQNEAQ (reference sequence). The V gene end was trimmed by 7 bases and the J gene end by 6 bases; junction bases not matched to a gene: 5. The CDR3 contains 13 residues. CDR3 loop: CASIAGAAGELFF. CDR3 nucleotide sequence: TGTGCCAGCATTGCGGGAGCGGCCGGGGAGCTGTTTTTT.

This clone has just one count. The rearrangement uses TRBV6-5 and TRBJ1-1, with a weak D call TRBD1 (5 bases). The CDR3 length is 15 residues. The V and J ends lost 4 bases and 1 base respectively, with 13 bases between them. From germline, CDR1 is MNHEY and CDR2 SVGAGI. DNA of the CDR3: TGTGCCAGCAGTTCGGGCCTGACAGAGAACACTGAAGCTTTCTTT. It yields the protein CASSSGLTENTEAFF.

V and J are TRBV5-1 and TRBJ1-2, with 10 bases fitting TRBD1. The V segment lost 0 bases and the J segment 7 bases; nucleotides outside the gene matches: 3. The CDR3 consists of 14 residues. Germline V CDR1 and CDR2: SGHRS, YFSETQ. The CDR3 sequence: CASSLGDRGGGYTF. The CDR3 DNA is TGCGCCAGCAGCTTGGGGGACAGGGGAGGTGGCTACACCTTC.